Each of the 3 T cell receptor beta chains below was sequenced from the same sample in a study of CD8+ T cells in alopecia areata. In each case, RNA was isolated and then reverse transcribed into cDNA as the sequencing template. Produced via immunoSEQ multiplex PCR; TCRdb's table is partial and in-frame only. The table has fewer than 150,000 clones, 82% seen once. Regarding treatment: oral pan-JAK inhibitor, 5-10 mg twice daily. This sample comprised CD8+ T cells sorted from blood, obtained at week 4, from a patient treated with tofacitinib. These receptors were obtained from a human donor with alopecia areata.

The CDR3 DNA reads as TGTGCCAGCAGCCCTCAGACTAGCGGGGGTTGGAATGAGCAGTTCTTC. This sequence encodes CASSPQTSGGWNEQFF. The chain employs TRBV9 and TRBJ2-1, with 12 bases aligning to TRBD2. The CDR3 consists of 16 residues. The ends lost 4 bases at V and 7 bases at J; junction bases unmatched: 9. Germline CDR1 SGDLS, CDR2 YYNGEE.

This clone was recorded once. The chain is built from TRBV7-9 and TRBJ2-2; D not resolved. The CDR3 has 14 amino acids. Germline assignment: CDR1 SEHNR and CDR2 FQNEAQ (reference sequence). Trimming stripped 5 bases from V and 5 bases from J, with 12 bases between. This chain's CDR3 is CASSPPTVTGELFF. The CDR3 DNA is TGTGCCAGCAGCCCCCCAACGGTAACCGGGGAGCTGTTTTTT.

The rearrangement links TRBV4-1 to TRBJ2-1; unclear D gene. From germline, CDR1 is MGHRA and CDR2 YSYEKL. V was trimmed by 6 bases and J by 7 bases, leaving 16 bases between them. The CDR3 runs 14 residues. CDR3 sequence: CASSTRVGINEQFF. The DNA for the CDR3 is TGCGCCAGCAGTACCCGGGTGGGGATTAATGAGCAGTTCTTC.